The present T cell receptor beta chain was sequenced within a study of CD8+ T cells in alopecia areata. Per the germline V gene, CDR1 is MGHDK and CDR2 is SYGVNS. The CDR3 is 13 residues long. Unmatched junction bases numbered 3, after V lost 4 bases and J lost 6 bases. RNA extraction was followed by reverse transcription into cDNA, which acted as the sequencing template. Clones were read by immunoSEQ multiplex PCR, and TCRdb kept only the in-frame ones, dropping some. The sample contains about 140,000 clones, roughly 60% of which appear only once. This clone was observed a handful of times. Sequencing was done on a sample of CD4+ T cells sorted from blood. V and J are TRBV25-1 and TRBJ2-1; 7 bases line up with TRBD2. This TCR was recovered from a human donor in good health. CDR3 sequence: CASSVASGNEQFF. In DNA form, the CDR3 reads TGTGCCAGCAGTGTCGCTAGCGGCAATGAGCAGTTCTTC.